This TCR beta chain was observed in a study of blood T cells in healthy people across ages. The second PCR ran roughly 6 to 11 cycles with a sample-barcoded 5' primer and J-beta primers. TCRdb called the 5' RACE reads again in MiXCR, with one record for every CDR3 protein. The sample yields 1.6 million or so distinct CDR3 sequences, roughly 32% seen once. This clonotype turned up a few times. Its specificity is unknown. This CDR3 is 13 amino acids long. Deletions cut 0 bases from V and 4 bases from J, with 9 bases between. From germline, CDR1 is DFQATT and CDR2 SNEGSKA (reference sequence). The study, taken as a whole, reports: It was not known whether donors were CMV positive (a possible confounder of expanded clonotype changes).

Sequenced material: blood. The genes are TRBV20-1 and TRBJ1-1; possibly TRBD1 for D (5 bases). The TCR sequence derives from a woman in her twenties or thirties in good health. As DNA, the CDR3 is TGCAGTGCTAGAGACAGGGAGGGCACTGAAGCTTTCTTT. It yields the protein CSARDREGTEAFF.